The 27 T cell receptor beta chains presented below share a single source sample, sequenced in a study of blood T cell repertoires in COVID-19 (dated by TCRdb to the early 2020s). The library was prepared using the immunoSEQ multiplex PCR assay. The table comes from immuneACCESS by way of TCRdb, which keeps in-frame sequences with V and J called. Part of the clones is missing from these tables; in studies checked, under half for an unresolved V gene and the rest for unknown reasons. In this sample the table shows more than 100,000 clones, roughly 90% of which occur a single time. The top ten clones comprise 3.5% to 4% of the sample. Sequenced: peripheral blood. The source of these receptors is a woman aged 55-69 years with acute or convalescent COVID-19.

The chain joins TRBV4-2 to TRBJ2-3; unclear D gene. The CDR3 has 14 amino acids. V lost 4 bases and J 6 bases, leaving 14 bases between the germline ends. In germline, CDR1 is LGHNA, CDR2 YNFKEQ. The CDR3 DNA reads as TGTGCCAGCAGCCCCCTCCAGGTTATCGATACGCAGTATTTT. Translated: CASSPLQVIDTQYF.

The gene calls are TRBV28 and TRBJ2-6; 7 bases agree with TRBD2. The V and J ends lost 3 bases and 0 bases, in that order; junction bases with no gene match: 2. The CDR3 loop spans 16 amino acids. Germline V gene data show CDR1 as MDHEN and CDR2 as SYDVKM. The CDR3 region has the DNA TGTGCCAGCAGTTTCGGCGGGGGCTCTGGGGCCAACGTCCTGACTTTC. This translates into CASSFGGGSGANVLTF.

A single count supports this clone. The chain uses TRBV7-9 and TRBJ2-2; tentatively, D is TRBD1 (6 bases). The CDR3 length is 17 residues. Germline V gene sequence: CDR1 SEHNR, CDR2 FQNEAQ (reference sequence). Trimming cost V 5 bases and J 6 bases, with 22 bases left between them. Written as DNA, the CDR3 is TGTGCCAGCAGCCTACGACAGGATCCTGGGCGCGCCGGGGAGCTGTTTTTT. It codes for CASSLRQDPGRAGELFF.

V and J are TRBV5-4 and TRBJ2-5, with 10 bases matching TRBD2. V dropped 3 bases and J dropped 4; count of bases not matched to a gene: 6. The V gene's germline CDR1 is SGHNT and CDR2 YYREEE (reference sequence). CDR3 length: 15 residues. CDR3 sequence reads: CASSWLAGVGETQYF. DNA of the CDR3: TGTGCCAGCAGCTGGCTAGCGGGAGTGGGAGAGACCCAGTACTTC.

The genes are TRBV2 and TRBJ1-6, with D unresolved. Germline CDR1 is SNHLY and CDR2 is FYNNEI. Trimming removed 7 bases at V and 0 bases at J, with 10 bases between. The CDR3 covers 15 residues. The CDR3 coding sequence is TGTGCCAGCAACTCTAGGTTCTCCTATAATTCACCCCTCCACTTT. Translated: CASNSRFSYNSPLHF.

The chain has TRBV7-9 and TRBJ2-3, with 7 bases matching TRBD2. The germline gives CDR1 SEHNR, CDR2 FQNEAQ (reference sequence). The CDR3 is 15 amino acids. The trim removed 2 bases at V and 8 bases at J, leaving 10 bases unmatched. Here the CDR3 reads CASSLLLWEGPTQYF. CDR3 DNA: TGTGCCAGCAGCTTACTCTTGTGGGAGGGCCCTACGCAGTATTTT.

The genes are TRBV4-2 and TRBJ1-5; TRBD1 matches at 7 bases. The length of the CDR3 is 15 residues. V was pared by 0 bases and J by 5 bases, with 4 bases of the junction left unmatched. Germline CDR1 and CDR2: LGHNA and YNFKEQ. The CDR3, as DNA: TGTGCCAGCAGCCAAGAAACAGGGGATTATCAGCCCCAGCATTTT. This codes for CASSQETGDYQPQHF.

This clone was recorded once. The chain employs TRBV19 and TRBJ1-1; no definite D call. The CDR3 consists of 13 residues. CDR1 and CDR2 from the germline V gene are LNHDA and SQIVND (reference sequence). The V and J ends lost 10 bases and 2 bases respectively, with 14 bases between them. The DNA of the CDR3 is TGTGCCACCGTGGGGAGTCACAACACTGAAGCTTTCTTT. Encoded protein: CATVGSHNTEAFF.

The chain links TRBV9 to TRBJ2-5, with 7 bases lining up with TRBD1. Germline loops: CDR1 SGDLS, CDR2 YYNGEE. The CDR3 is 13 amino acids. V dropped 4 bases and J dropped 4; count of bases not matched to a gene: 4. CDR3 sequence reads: CASSLRQGETQYF. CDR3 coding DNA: TGTGCCAGCAGCTTACGACAGGGAGAGACCCAGTACTTC.

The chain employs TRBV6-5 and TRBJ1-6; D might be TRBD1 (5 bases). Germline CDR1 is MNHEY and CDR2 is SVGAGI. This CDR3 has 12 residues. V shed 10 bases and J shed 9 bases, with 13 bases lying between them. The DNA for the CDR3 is TGTGCCACCGACAGCAGAGGTTCACCCCTCCACTTT. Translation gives CATDSRGSPLHF.

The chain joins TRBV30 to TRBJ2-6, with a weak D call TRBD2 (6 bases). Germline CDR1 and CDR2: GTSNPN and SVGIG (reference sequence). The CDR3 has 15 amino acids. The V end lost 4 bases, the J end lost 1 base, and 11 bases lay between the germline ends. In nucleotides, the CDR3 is TGTGCCTGGACTTGGGGGGAGTCTGGGGCCAACGTCCTGACTTTC. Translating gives CAWTWGESGANVLTF.

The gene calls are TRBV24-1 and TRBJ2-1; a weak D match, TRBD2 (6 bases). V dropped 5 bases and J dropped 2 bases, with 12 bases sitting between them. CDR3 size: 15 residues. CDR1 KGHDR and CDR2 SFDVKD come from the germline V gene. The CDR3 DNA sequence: TGTGCCACCAGTGGATCCGGGAGTCCCTACAATGAGCAGTTCTTC. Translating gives CATSGSGSPYNEQFF.

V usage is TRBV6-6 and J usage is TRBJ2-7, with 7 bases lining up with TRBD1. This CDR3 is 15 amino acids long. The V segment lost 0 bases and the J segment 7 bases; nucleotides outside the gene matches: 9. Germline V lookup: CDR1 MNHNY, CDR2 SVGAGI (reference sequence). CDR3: CASSYSGDSLLEQYF. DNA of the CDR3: TGTGCCAGCAGTTACTCAGGGGACAGCCTGCTGGAGCAGTACTTC.

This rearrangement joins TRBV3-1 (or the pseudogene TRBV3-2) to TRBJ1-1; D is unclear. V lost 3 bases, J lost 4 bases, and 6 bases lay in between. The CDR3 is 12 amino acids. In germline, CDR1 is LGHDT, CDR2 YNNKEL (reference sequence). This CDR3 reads CASSHGVTEAFF. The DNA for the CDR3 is TGTGCCAGCAGCCACGGGGTCACTGAAGCTTTCTTT.

CDR3 sequence (DNA): TGTGCCAGCAGCTTTCATCCTACGACAGGGGTGGTCACTGAAGCTTTCTTT. Translating it yields CASSFHPTTGVVTEAFF. This chain joins TRBV13 and TRBJ1-1; 8 bases are shared with TRBD1. CDR3 length equals 17 residues. Germline-derived CDR1 and CDR2 are PRHDT and FYEKMQ (reference sequence). Trimming at V came to 3 bases and at J to 4 bases, leaving 13 bases not matched to a gene. The variable domain in full, completed from reference TRBV13 and TRBJ1-1, reads AAGVIQSPRHLIKEKRETATLKCYPIPRHDTVYWYQQGPGQDPQFLISFYEKMQSDKGSIPDRFSAQQFSDYHSELNMSSLELGDSALYFCASSFHPTTGVVTEAFFGQGTRLTVV.

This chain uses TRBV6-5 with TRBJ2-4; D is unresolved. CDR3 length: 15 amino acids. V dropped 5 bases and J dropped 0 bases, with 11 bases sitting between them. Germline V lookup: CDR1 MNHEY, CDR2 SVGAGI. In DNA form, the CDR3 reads TGTGCCAGCAGTCCTGCAGGCCTAGCCAAAAACATTCAGTACTTC. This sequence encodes CASSPAGLAKNIQYF.

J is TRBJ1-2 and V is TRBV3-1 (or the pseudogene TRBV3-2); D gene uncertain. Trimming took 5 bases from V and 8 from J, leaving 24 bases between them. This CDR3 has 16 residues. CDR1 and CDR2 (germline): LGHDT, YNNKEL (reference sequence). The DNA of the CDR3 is TGTGCCAGCAGCTACCTATTCAAAAACCACGGCGGGGGCTACACCTTC. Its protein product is CASSYLFKNHGGGYTF.

The CDR3 here is CATSRESTLNTEAFF. The CDR3 bases are TGTGCCACCAGCAGAGAAAGCACTTTGAACACTGAAGCTTTCTTT. V gene TRBV15 combines with J gene TRBJ1-1; D is uncertain. This CDR3 spans 15 amino acids. Germline CDR1 LNHNV, CDR2 YYDKDF (reference sequence). The ends were cut back, 0 bases at V and 0 bases at J, with 8 bases in the middle.

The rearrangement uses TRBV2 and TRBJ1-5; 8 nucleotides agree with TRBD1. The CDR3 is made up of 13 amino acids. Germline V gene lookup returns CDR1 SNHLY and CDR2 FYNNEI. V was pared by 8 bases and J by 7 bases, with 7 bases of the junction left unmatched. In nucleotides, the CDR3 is TGTGCCAGCGAGATGGACAGGGACCAGCCCCAGCATTTT. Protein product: CASEMDRDQPQHF.

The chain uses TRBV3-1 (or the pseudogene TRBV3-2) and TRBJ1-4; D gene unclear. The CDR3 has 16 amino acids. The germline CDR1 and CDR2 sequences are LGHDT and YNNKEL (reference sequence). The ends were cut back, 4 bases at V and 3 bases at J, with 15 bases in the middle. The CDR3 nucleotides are TGTGCCAGCAGCCGGAGCGGGGTCGAACCTAATGAAAAACTGTTTTTT. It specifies CASSRSGVEPNEKLFF.

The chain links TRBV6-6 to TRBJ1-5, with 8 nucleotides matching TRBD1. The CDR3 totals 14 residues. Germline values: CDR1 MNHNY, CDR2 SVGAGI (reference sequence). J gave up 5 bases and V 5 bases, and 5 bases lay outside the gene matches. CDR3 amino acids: CASSRDRGDQPQHF. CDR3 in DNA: TGTGCCAGCAGTCGAGACAGGGGAGATCAGCCCCAGCATTTT.

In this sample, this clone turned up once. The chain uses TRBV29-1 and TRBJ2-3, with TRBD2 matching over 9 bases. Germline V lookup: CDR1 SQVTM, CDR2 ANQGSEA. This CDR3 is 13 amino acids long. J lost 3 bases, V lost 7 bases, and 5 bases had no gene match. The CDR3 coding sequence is TGCAGCGCTCTAGCGGGACTGACAGATACGCAGTATTTT. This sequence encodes CSALAGLTDTQYF.

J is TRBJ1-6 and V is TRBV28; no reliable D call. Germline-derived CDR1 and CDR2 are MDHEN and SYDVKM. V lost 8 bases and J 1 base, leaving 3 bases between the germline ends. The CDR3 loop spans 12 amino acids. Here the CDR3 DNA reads TGTGCCAGCGAGTCCTATAATTCACCCCTCCACTTT. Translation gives CASESYNSPLHF.

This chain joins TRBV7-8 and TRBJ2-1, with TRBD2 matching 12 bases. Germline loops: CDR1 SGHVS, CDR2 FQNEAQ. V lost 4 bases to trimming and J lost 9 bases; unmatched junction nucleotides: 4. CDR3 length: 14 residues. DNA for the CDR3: TGTGCCAGCAGCTGGACTAGCGGGAATGCTGAGCAGTTCTTC. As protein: CASSWTSGNAEQFF.

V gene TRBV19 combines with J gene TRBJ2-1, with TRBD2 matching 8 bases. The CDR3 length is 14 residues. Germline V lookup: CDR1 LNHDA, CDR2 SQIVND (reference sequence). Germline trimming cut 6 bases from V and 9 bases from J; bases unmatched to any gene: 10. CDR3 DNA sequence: TGTGCCAGTAGGGGGAGCGGGAGTTGGGGTGAGCAGTTCTTC. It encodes CASRGSGSWGEQFF.

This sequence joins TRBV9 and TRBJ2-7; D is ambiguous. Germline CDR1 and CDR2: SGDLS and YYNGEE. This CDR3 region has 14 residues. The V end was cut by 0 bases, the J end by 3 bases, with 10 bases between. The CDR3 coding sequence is TGTGCCAGCAGCGTAGACCCAAACGGCTACGAGCAGTACTTC. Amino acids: CASSVDPNGYEQYF.

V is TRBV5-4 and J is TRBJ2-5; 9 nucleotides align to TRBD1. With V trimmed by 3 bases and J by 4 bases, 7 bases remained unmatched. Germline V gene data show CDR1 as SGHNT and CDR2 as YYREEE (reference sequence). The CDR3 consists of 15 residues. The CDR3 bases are TGTGCCAGCAGCTCGTACCTGGACAGGGGAGAGACCCAGTACTTC. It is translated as CASSSYLDRGETQYF.